Described below is a single TCR beta chain sequence and its context. Authors' methods: Cell counts per sample came from amplifying reference gene primers. The assay was immunoSEQ multiplex PCR, and TCRdb's table has in-frame clones only and misses some. Clone size and V and J calls were adopted from that table, with D and trimming inferred from the DNA. This sample has 150,000 or so clones; about 86% occur once, and the top ten carry roughly 7%. The data are from a study of blood T cell repertoires in COVID-19. Study information: Spain, Italy and the United States supplied samples that represented acute and convalescent COVID-19. In each case, the material was cDNA or gDNA derived from T cells, B-cell-depleted T cells, or PBMCs.

The CDR3 loop spans 12 amino acids. V was pared by 5 bases and J by 6 bases, with 11 bases between. CDR1 is SGHAT, CDR2 FQNNGV, per germline. The chain has TRBV11-2 and TRBJ2-7; tentative D call: TRBD2 (6 bases). The sequencing input was peripheral blood. This clonotype was obtained from a man between 45 and 60 years old with active or convalescent COVID-19. In DNA, the CDR3 is TGTGCCAGCAGCCCCGGGACTTTCGAGCAGTACTTC. This translates into CASSPGTFEQYF.